The clone carrying this TCR beta chain was detected once. It was with random hexamers that 0.5 to 1 ug RNA was reverse transcribed. A single record per CDR3 protein comes from TCRdb applying MiXCR to the immunoSEQ multiplex PCR reads. Of about 200,000 distinct CDR3 sequences listed, roughly 94% are singletons. The germline V and J ends were trimmed by 3 bases and 5 bases, with 8 bases remaining between them. The CDR3 loop spans 13 amino acids. Per the germline V gene, CDR1 is SSHAT and CDR2 is FNYEAQ (reference sequence). This specimen belongs to a study of CD8 T cells in Susac syndrome. The clonotype was recovered from a human donor in good health. The chain links TRBV7-7 to TRBJ2-1, with D unclear. The sequencing sample was made of CD4+ T cells from PBMCs. The CDR3 sequence: CASSFSGHNEQFF. The CDR3 coding sequence is TGTGCCAGCAGCTTTTCTGGCCACAATGAGCAGTTCTTC.